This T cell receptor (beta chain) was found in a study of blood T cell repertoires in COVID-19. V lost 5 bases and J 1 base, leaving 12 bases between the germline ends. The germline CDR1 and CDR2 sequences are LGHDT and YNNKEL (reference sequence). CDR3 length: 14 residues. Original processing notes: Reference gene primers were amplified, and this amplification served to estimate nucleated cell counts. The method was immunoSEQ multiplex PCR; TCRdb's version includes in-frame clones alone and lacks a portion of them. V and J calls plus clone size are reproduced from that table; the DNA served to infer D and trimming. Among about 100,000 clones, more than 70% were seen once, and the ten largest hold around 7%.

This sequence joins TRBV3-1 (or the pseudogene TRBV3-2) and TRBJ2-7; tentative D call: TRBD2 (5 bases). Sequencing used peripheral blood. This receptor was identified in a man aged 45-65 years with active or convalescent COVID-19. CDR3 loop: CASSWEWGSYEQYF. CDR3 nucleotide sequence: TGTGCCAGCAGCTGGGAGTGGGGATCCTACGAGCAGTACTTC.